The present TCR beta chain was sequenced within a study of shared clonotypes between healthy human individuals (dated by TCRdb to 2019 to 2021). Regarding the study in general: The cohort included three men and a couple of women between 18 and 49 years of age. To estimate repertoire size and how much clonotypes are shared between individuals, the study performed deep sequencing of blood TCR repertoires from a few healthy adults. Libraries were prepared and TCR repertoires were sequenced by different laboratories using diverse techniques, in order to increase sequencing depth and limit assay-specific biases. Leukapheresis yielded between about 0.9 and 10 billion PBMCs per donor. The research as a whole found: Pairwise subsampling led to the expectation that sequencing depth would affect the degree of clonotype sharing among donors. The small number of donors limited the genetic and exposure-history diversity represented. Sampling was restricted to blood, and TCR repertoires in tissues likely differ from the TCR repertoires found in blood.

The donors were healthy, HIV-negative adults with no recently reported acute infections or vaccinations. Every donor was a Caucasian adult living in Nashville, Tennessee, USA. For unsorted samples, 100 million or so PBMCs were counted, and genomic DNA was extracted using the QIAamp DNA Blood Mini kit. Blood was obtained by leukapheresis, after which PBMCs were separated by Ficoll-Histopaque density gradient centrifugation and cryopreserved in liquid nitrogen vapor phase. TCR CDR3 regions were amplified from genomic DNA by multiplex PCR using the deep immunoSEQ assay. Extracted genomic DNA from each cell subset was distributed evenly across all wells of several immunoSEQ 96-well plates, and each plate was treated as a replicate. For unsorted PBMC, each replicate PCR was loaded with 300 to 350 ng genomic DNA, equivalent to tens of thousands of T cell genomes. Ten immunoSEQ deep assay plates were used to sequence unsorted PBMC genomic DNA. Purified libraries were quantified with a Qubit 3.0 fluorometer, sized on a Bioanalyzer 2100, and re-quantified with the KAPA Library Quantification kit. Every immunoSEQ 96-well plate was sequenced on a separate single-read 150-cycle Illumina NextSeq 550 flow cell. As for how the authors treated the data: The immunoSEQ output contained only junctional sequences without quality scores, so filtering could not match that applied to full-length reads. To assign V/J genes and CDR3, sequences were annotated using PyIR, a Python wrapper for IgBLAST v1.9, with IMGT germline references. Reads with weak V/J assignments (E-value above 1e-6), missing CDR3, stop codons, out-of-frame junctions, or ambiguous translated residues were removed. V3J clonotypes were defined as sequences sharing an identical inferred V gene, J gene, and CDR3 amino acid sequence. Percentage overlap between repertoires was calculated by dividing the number of shared unique clonotypes by the size of the smaller repertoire. Three approaches were used to assess repertoire richness: RTK rarefaction, the Chao1 estimator, and Recon v2.1 estimates of unobserved clonotypes. TCRdb took over this immuneACCESS table, retaining in-frame rearrangements with V and J assigned. Such tables are incomplete; in checked studies, under half of the missing clones stem from an unresolved V gene, and the remainder is unexplained. The DNA was the basis for D and trimming; V, J and clone size are from that table. This sample is represented by a few hundred thousand clones; roughly 78% of them were singletons. Less than 15% of the sample belongs to the ten largest clones.

This clone was seen ten or more times. This receptor's antigen is unknown. It has no much larger one-base neighbor in the sample; base qualities were not kept. The receptor was derived from a woman aged 40 to 50 in good health. Some clones in this sample may be carry-over from other donors' samples. Sequencing input: PBMCs.

The bases read TGTGCCTGGAGCCTCGGACTAGCCGGGACCTACGAGCAGTACTTC. Its translation reads: CAWSLGLAGTYEQYF. This chain joins TRBV30 to TRBJ2-7; 8 central bases correspond to TRBD2. The CDR3, from cysteine to phenylalanine, totals 15 residues. Here the CDR3 DNA is all that survives: 45 bases in frame from base 1. Trimming leaves V shorter by 3 bases and J shorter by 2 bases, with the junction holding 9 bases beyond the gene matches. CDR1 is given as GTSNPN and CDR2 as SVGIG, both from the germline V gene (reference sequence).